The sequence of this TCR beta chain was determined in a study of CD8+ T cells in alopecia areata. In the study overall: Patients in the treated group were given tofacitinib by mouth, 5 to 10 mg twice a day. Treatment ran 6 to 18 months, with 6 months of follow-up afterward.

RNA extraction and reverse transcription yielded cDNA as sequencing template. Here immunoSEQ multiplex PCR was the method, and the copy in TCRdb shows in-frame clones only, minus some. The sample records roughly 140,000 clones, about half being singletons. About this clone: Its antigen is unknown.

Study conclusions and caveats: It was lesional scalp, especially alopecia totalis/universalis, that showed higher clonality than normal scalp.

Those with alopecia areata gave lesional scalp punch biopsies and peripheral blood. Trimming took off 4 bases at V and 9 bases at J, with 13 bases between the two ends. This CDR3 spans 12 amino acids. Per germline, CDR1 SQVTM and CDR2 ANQGSEA. The specimen was CD4+ T cells sorted from blood, collected at week 0. The origin of this receptor is a human donor with alopecia areata. This chain joins TRBV29-1 and TRBJ2-1, with unresolved D. CDR3 sequence reads: CSVADGFSEQFF. The CDR3 DNA follows: TGCAGCGTTGCGGACGGCTTTAGTGAGCAGTTCTTC.